Listed below are T cell receptor beta chains from one sample, sequenced in a study of blood T cell repertoires in COVID-19. Clones were read by immunoSEQ multiplex PCR, and TCRdb kept only the in-frame ones, dropping some. Altogether 200,000 to 250,000 clones are present, 80% being singletons, with the ten largest covering 6% to 7.5%. Sequencing was carried out using PBMCs or T cells enriched from blood (not recorded which). The receptors derive from a woman aged 40 to 49 with acute COVID-19. CDR3s include the opening cysteine and the closing phenylalanine or tryptophan. The D gene is left open where the match is weak. Clone size, where shown, is once, few, many, or a class for clones that have expanded.

v_gene	d_gene	j_gene	abundance	CDR3nt	CDR3aa
TRBV9	TRBD2	TRBJ2-7	NA	TGTGCCCGTCCTAGCGGGGCTTCCTACGAGCAGTACTTC	CARPSGASYEQYF
TRBV29-1	TRBD1	TRBJ1-3	NA	TGCAGCGTTGTAACCCACCGGACAGGGAACTCTGGAAACACCATATATTTT	CSVVTHRTGNSGNTIYF
TRBV27	NA	TRBJ1-2	NA	TGTGCCACCTTCTCTCGGAGAGGCTACACCTTC	CATFSRRGYTF
TRBV6-4	NA	TRBJ2-6	NA	TGTGCCAGCAGTATCTACTCTGGGGCCAACGTCCTGACTTTC	CASSIYSGANVLTF
TRBV7-2	NA	TRBJ1-1	NA	TGTGCCAGCAGCTTGGTGGGGGGGTTTGATGAAGCTTTCTTT	CASSLVGGFDEAFF
TRBV24-1	NA	TRBJ1-5	NA	TGTGCCACCAGTCCCAGGGCGGGGCAGCCCCAGCATTTT	CATSPRAGQPQHF
TRBV19	NA	TRBJ1-6	NA	TGTGCCAGTAGTATTCACCCCAGGGGAGTACGTTCACCCCTCCACTTT	CASSIHPRGVRSPLHF
TRBV28	TRBD1	TRBJ1-2	NA	TGTGCCAGCAGGGGGACAGGGCTCAATGGCTACACCTTC	CASRGTGLNGYTF
TRBV27	TRBD1	TRBJ1-1	once	TGTGCCAGCAGTTTATCCACAGGGGGCAAATGGACTGAAGCTTTCTTT	CASSLSTGGKWTEAFF
TRBV5-1	NA	TRBJ1-4	NA	TGCGCCAGCAGCTCCCGGGGGAATGAAAAACTGTTTTTT	CASSSRGNEKLFF
TRBV7-3	TRBD2	TRBJ2-1	NA	TGTGCCAGCAGCCCTAGGACTAGCTCCTACAATGAGCAGTTCTTC	CASSPRTSSYNEQFF
TRBV2	TRBD2	TRBJ2-5	NA	TGTGCCAGCAGTGCGATGCTAGCGGGATACCAAGAGACCCAGTACTTC	CASSAMLAGYQETQYF
TRBV5-4	NA	TRBJ2-5	NA	TGTGCCAGCAGCCGAACCCGGGGGAGGATCGAGACCCAGTACTTC	CASSRTRGRIETQYF
TRBV4-3	TRBD1	TRBJ2-1	NA	TGCGCCAGCAGCCCATCATGGACAGGGGAGCATGAGCAGTTCTTC	CASSPSWTGEHEQFF
TRBV2	NA	TRBJ2-5	once	TGTGCCAGCACCGGAGGTTCTAGTGAGACCCAGTACTTC	CASTGGSSETQYF
TRBV6-1	NA	TRBJ2-5	once	TGTGCCAGCAGTGAAGGCAGGGGCTTCTCCGAAGAGACCCAGTACTTC	CASSEGRGFSEETQYF
TRBV30	TRBD2	TRBJ2-2	NA	TGTGCCTGGAGTGAGACTGGGACTAGCGTTACCGGGGAGCTGTTTTTT	CAWSETGTSVTGELFF
TRBV27	NA	TRBJ2-7	NA	TGTGCCAGCCGGGTACAACAGGGACCATACGAGCAGTACTTC	CASRVQQGPYEQYF